Listed below are T cell receptor beta chains from one sample, sequenced in a study of Ad26.COV2.S vaccination and SARS-CoV-2 variants. Libraries were prepared by immunoSEQ multiplex PCR; TCRdb keeps only in-frame clonotypes and omits some of them. Seen here are fewer than 800,000 clones, about 89% observed once, and the top ten hold approximately 1.5%. The sequences come from peripheral blood, collected in a trial of Ad26.COV2.S vaccine versus placebo. These receptor sequences come from a person between 18 and 65 years old who received the Ad26.COV2.S COVID-19 vaccine or a placebo. Both conserved end residues are part of each CDR3. Each record gives: J gene, V gene, clone size, D gene, CDR3 DNA, CDR3 protein. The D gene is left open where the match is weak. Size values are once, few and many counts, or a class for expanded clones, and some rows have none.

j_call: TRBJ2-5; v_call: TRBV3-1/TRBV3-2; clone_size: .; d_call: TRBD2; cdr3_nt: TGTGCCAGCAGCCAGTCACACGGGGGGGCGGAGACCCAGTACTTC; cdr3_aa: CASSQSHGGAETQYF
j_call: TRBJ2-5; v_call: TRBV5-5; clone_size: once; d_call: TRBD2; cdr3_nt: TGTGCCAGCAGCTTGGGACTAGCTCAAGAGACCCAGTACTTC; cdr3_aa: CASSLGLAQETQYF
j_call: TRBJ2-5; v_call: TRBV21-1; clone_size: .; d_call: .; cdr3_nt: TGTGCCAGCAGCAATCTGGTTTGGCGGGAGGAACAACAAGAGACCCAGTACTTC; cdr3_aa: CASSNLVWREEQQETQYF
j_call: TRBJ2-7; v_call: TRBV7-9; clone_size: .; d_call: .; cdr3_nt: TGTGCCAGCAGCTTAGCGGGGACCTACGAGCAGTACTTC; cdr3_aa: CASSLAGTYEQYF
j_call: TRBJ1-2; v_call: TRBV6-2/TRBV6-3; clone_size: .; d_call: TRBD1; cdr3_nt: TGTGCCAGCAGTTACTTACAATTAACCGGGACAGACTATGGCTACACCTTC; cdr3_aa: CASSYLQLTGTDYGYTF
j_call: TRBJ2-7; v_call: TRBV11-2; clone_size: .; d_call: TRBD1; cdr3_nt: TGTGCCAGCAGCCTCCGGGACAGTCTTTCCTACGAGCAGTACTTC; cdr3_aa: CASSLRDSLSYEQYF
j_call: TRBJ2-5; v_call: TRBV2; clone_size: .; d_call: .; cdr3_nt: TGTGCCAGCACTGGTAAGGCCCAGTACTTC; cdr3_aa: CASTGKAQYF
j_call: TRBJ2-3; v_call: TRBV30; clone_size: .; d_call: .; cdr3_nt: TGTGCCTGGACGGGCCGTAGCACAGATACGCAGTATTTT; cdr3_aa: CAWTGRSTDTQYF
j_call: TRBJ2-7; v_call: TRBV6-2/TRBV6-3; clone_size: once; d_call: TRBD1; cdr3_nt: TGTGCCAGCAGTCGAGCCGGGACAGGGTCCTACGAGCAGTACTTC; cdr3_aa: CASSRAGTGSYEQYF
j_call: TRBJ2-7; v_call: TRBV29-1; clone_size: .; d_call: .; cdr3_nt: TGCAGCGTTGGGCTCACGTCCTACGAGCAGTACTTC; cdr3_aa: CSVGLTSYEQYF
j_call: TRBJ1-3; v_call: TRBV5-1; clone_size: .; d_call: .; cdr3_nt: TGCGCCGCCCTCGTGACTGGAAACACCATATATTTT; cdr3_aa: CAALVTGNTIYF
j_call: TRBJ1-3; v_call: TRBV19; clone_size: .; d_call: .; cdr3_nt: TGTGCCAGTGGACGGGGCTCTGGAAACACCATATATTTT; cdr3_aa: CASGRGSGNTIYF
j_call: TRBJ1-2; v_call: TRBV6-5; clone_size: .; d_call: TRBD1; cdr3_nt: TGTGCCAGCAGTATGGACAGGGGATGGTATGGCTACACCTTC; cdr3_aa: CASSMDRGWYGYTF
j_call: TRBJ2-1; v_call: TRBV10-1; clone_size: once; d_call: .; cdr3_nt: TGCGCCCGTTCCTGGGGTTTGTACAATGAGCAGTTCTTC; cdr3_aa: CARSWGLYNEQFF
j_call: TRBJ2-3; v_call: TRBV6-4; clone_size: .; d_call: .; cdr3_nt: TGTGCCAGCAGTGTAGGGGGATTCACAGATACGCAGTATTTT; cdr3_aa: CASSVGGFTDTQYF
j_call: TRBJ1-2; v_call: TRBV7-9; clone_size: .; d_call: .; cdr3_nt: TGTGCCAGCAGCTTAGACCGGGTTTTCTATGGCTACACCTTC; cdr3_aa: CASSLDRVFYGYTF
j_call: TRBJ1-2; v_call: TRBV24-1; clone_size: .; d_call: .; cdr3_nt: TGTGCCACCAGTGATTCAGTTGGAGCAGGAACGACGGGCTACACCTTC; cdr3_aa: CATSDSVGAGTTGYTF
j_call: TRBJ2-5; v_call: TRBV6-9; clone_size: .; d_call: TRBD1; cdr3_nt: TGTGCCAGCAGTTATTCAAGGGCGACAGGGAAAGAGACCCAGTACTTC; cdr3_aa: CASSYSRATGKETQYF
j_call: TRBJ1-5; v_call: TRBV19; clone_size: .; d_call: .; cdr3_nt: TGTGCCAGTAGTCGTGGGATGGGGCATCAGCCCCAGCATTTT; cdr3_aa: CASSRGMGHQPQHF
j_call: TRBJ2-7; v_call: TRBV12-5; clone_size: few; d_call: TRBD1; cdr3_nt: TGTGCTAGTGGTTCCGGGACAGGGCACGAGCAGTACTTC; cdr3_aa: CASGSGTGHEQYF
j_call: TRBJ2-7; v_call: TRBV4-3; clone_size: .; d_call: TRBD1; cdr3_nt: TGCGCCAGCAGCCACGGGACAGGGGTAGTCTCCTACGAGCAGTACTTC; cdr3_aa: CASSHGTGVVSYEQYF
j_call: TRBJ1-1; v_call: TRBV9; clone_size: .; d_call: TRBD1; cdr3_nt: TGTGCCAGCAGCGCAGGGACAGGGGTAGGGGAAGCTTTCTTT; cdr3_aa: CASSAGTGVGEAFF
j_call: TRBJ2-3; v_call: TRBV7-3; clone_size: .; d_call: .; cdr3_nt: TGTGCCAGCAGCCCCCAGAGGGCAGATACGCAGTATTTT; cdr3_aa: CASSPQRADTQYF
j_call: TRBJ2-1; v_call: TRBV11-3; clone_size: once; d_call: .; cdr3_nt: TGTGCCAGCAGCCTCAGGGGGGTTAGCTCCTACAATGAGCAGTTCTTC; cdr3_aa: CASSLRGVSSYNEQFF
j_call: TRBJ2-7; v_call: TRBV11-2; clone_size: .; d_call: .; cdr3_nt: TGTGCCAGCAGCAGCCCCAGCGGGGACACCTACGAGCAGTACTTC; cdr3_aa: CASSSPSGDTYEQYF
j_call: TRBJ2-5; v_call: TRBV15; clone_size: once; d_call: .; cdr3_nt: TGTGCCACCAGCCCCCCCCACTTACAAGAGACCCAGTACTTC; cdr3_aa: CATSPPHLQETQYF
j_call: TRBJ2-3; v_call: TRBV7-9; clone_size: .; d_call: .; cdr3_nt: TGTGCCAGCAGCGGAGGGGTCACAGATACGCAGTATTTT; cdr3_aa: CASSGGVTDTQYF
j_call: TRBJ2-2; v_call: TRBV7-2; clone_size: .; d_call: TRBD2; cdr3_nt: TGTGCCAGCAGCTCTAGCGGGCCCAACACCGGGGAGCTGTTTTTT; cdr3_aa: CASSSSGPNTGELFF
j_call: TRBJ1-1; v_call: TRBV9; clone_size: .; d_call: .; cdr3_nt: TGTGCCAGCAGCGTAGTCGTGGAGAACACTGAAGCTTTCTTT; cdr3_aa: CASSVVVENTEAFF